The 25 T cell receptor beta chains below all came from one sample that was sequenced in a study of blood T cell repertoires in COVID-19. TCRdb keeps only in-frame clones here, not all; method: immunoSEQ multiplex PCR. The sample includes 240,000 or so clones, about 89% of them seen just once. Input material: PBMCs or T cells enriched from blood (not recorded which). These receptors originate from a middle-aged man who had recovered from COVID-19.

The chain links TRBV25-1 to TRBJ2-7; the match to TRBD1 covers 8 bases. There are 16 residues in the CDR3. The trim removed 7 bases at V and 3 bases at J, leaving 14 bases unmatched. In germline, CDR1 is MGHDK, CDR2 SYGVNS. The CDR3 loop reads CASKLMKAGQDYEQYF. The CDR3 DNA follows: TGTGCCAGCAAACTCATGAAGGCGGGACAGGACTACGAGCAGTACTTC.

V gene TRBV7-8 combines with J gene TRBJ2-2; 13 bases fit TRBD2. The germline V gene encodes CDR1 SGHVS and CDR2 FQNEAQ. Trimming at V came to 3 bases and at J to 6 bases, leaving 7 bases not matched to a gene. The CDR3 extends over 17 amino acids. The CDR3 DNA reads TGTGCCAGCAGCTTCTCTACGACTAGCGGGAGGTCCGGGGAGCTGTTTTTT. It yields the protein CASSFSTTSGRSGELFF.

The CDR3 protein is CACAEGARDGYTF. CDR3 sequence (DNA): TGTGCCTGTGCGGAGGGGGCGAGGGATGGCTACACCTTC. The rearrangement joins TRBV28 to TRBJ1-2; 7 nucleotides match TRBD1. The CDR3 extends over 13 amino acids. Germline trimming cut 11 bases from V and 6 bases from J; bases unmatched to any gene: 12. From germline, CDR1 is MDHEN and CDR2 SYDVKM.

The genes are TRBV4-2 and TRBJ2-3; TRBD2 agrees at 12 bases. Germline-derived CDR1 and CDR2 are LGHNA and YNFKEQ. Trimming removed 0 bases from V and 2 bases from J; junction bases left unmatched: 9. The CDR3 is 19 residues long. This CDR3 reads CASSQDRLAGGGFTDTQYF. Written as DNA, the CDR3 is TGTGCCAGCAGCCAAGATCGGCTAGCGGGAGGGGGTTTCACAGATACGCAGTATTTT.

The chain carries TRBV23-1 and TRBJ2-7; weak D call: TRBD2 (5 bases). TRBV23-1 is noted as an ORF with a role that remains uncertain. This CDR3 has 15 amino acids. V was shortened by 3 bases and J by 5 bases, with 17 bases between the two germline ends. DNA of the CDR3: TGCGCCAGCAGTCATCCCTTGGTTCGGGGTAACGAGCAGTACTTC. This codes for CASSHPLVRGNEQYF.

The chain links TRBV5-8 to TRBJ1-2; 7 bases align to TRBD1. Germline V gives CDR1 SGHTS, CDR2 YDEGEE. Trimming cost V 4 bases and J 1 base; bases outside gene matches: 7. This CDR3 spans 15 amino acids. The CDR3 spells CASSLDGTDNYGYTF. For the CDR3, the DNA is TGTGCCAGCAGCCTCGACGGGACAGATAACTATGGCTACACCTTC.

The rearrangement links TRBV6-2 or TRBV6-3 to TRBJ2-2; 16 bases align to TRBD2. With 2 bases clipped from V and 3 bases from J, the junction kept 6 bases outside the gene matches. Germline V gene sequence: CDR1 MNHEY, CDR2 SVGEGT. This CDR3 region has 19 residues. The CDR3 loop is CASSYPGTSGREHTGELFF. CDR3 in DNA: TGTGCCAGCAGTTACCCCGGGACTAGCGGGAGGGAACACACCGGGGAGCTGTTTTTT.

The rearrangement joins TRBV19 to TRBJ2-1; 9 bases line up with TRBD1. This CDR3 is built from 12 residues. Trimming removed 9 bases from V and 5 bases from J; junction bases left unmatched: 2. The germline CDR1 and CDR2 sequences are LNHDA and SQIVND (reference sequence). The CDR3 spells CASRDRDNEQFF. The CDR3 DNA follows: TGTGCCAGCCGGGACAGGGACAATGAGCAGTTCTTC.

This clone was counted once. The rearrangement joins TRBV5-8 to TRBJ1-1; 8 positions match TRBD1. The CDR3 has 14 residues. Losses at the gene ends were 6 bases for V and 5 bases for J; bases not matched to a gene: 9. Germline CDR1 is SGHTS and CDR2 is YDEGEE. The CDR3 spells CASNDRGGGTEAFF. The CDR3 nucleotides read TGTGCCAGCAACGACAGGGGAGGGGGAACTGAAGCTTTCTTT.

The chain joins TRBV6-2 or TRBV6-3 to TRBJ2-7; D perhaps matches TRBD2 (7 bases). Looked up from germline, CDR1 is MNHEY and CDR2 is SVGEGT. Trimming took 4 bases from V and 5 from J, leaving 15 bases between them. The CDR3 extends over 14 amino acids. CDR3 region: CASSSLRGADEQYF. The CDR3 DNA sequence: TGTGCCAGCAGTTCCCTTCGGGGGGCGGACGAGCAGTACTTC.

This chain uses TRBV9 with TRBJ2-1; TRBD1 agrees at 10 bases. Looked up from germline, CDR1 is SGDLS and CDR2 is YYNGEE. With 0 bases clipped from V and 9 bases from J, the junction kept 9 bases outside the gene matches. This CDR3 is built from 16 residues. CDR3 nucleotide sequence: TGTGCCAGCAGCGTAGACCTGGGACAGGGGTCGAGTGAGCAGTTCTTC. Amino acids: CASSVDLGQGSSEQFF.

This clone was detected once. This chain uses TRBV12-3 or TRBV12-4 with TRBJ1-2, with 7 bases identical to TRBD1. The CDR3 sequence is 11 residues long. Trimming removed 7 bases from V and 7 bases from J; junction bases left unmatched: 3. DNA of the CDR3: TGTGCCAGCACCAACAGGGGTGGCTACACCTTC. Its translation is CASTNRGGYTF.

The chain has TRBV3-1 (or the pseudogene TRBV3-2) and TRBJ2-2, with 7 bases that match TRBD2. The CDR3 totals 17 residues. CDR1 is LGHDT and CDR2 is YNNKEL in the germline V gene (reference sequence). Trimming cost V 4 bases and J 4 bases; bases outside gene matches: 12. This chain's CDR3 is CASSPWTRGGRTGELFF. The CDR3 bases are TGTGCCAGCAGCCCCTGGACTAGGGGAGGTCGCACCGGGGAGCTGTTTTTT.

Only one count was recorded for this clone. The chain uses TRBV19 and TRBJ1-5, with 9 bases identical to TRBD1. J lost 5 bases, V lost 2 bases, and 7 bases had no gene match. Germline V lookup: CDR1 LNHDA, CDR2 SQIVND (reference sequence). This CDR3 is 16 amino acids long. The CDR3 DNA is TGTGCCAGTAGTATATGGTTAGGGGACAGGGATCAGCCCCAGCATTTT. It codes for CASSIWLGDRDQPQHF.

The rearrangement links TRBV6-5 to TRBJ2-7; D might be TRBD2 (6 bases). Germline CDR1 reads MNHEY; CDR2 reads SVGAGI. This CDR3 is built from 15 residues. Trimming shortened V by 0 bases and J by 4 bases, and 13 bases separated the two germline ends. CDR3 DNA sequence: TGTGCCAGCAGTTACTCTACGGGAGTAGTTTACGAGCAGTACTTC. Translated, it gives CASSYSTGVVYEQYF.

J is TRBJ2-2 and V is TRBV6-4, with D possibly TRBD2 on 6 matching bases. Trimming removed 5 bases at V and 2 bases at J, with 15 bases between. The CDR3 length is 16 residues. Germline CDR1 and CDR2: MRHNA and SNTAGT. The CDR3 region is CASSSPGSPNTGELFF. The CDR3 coding sequence is TGTGCCAGCAGTTCGCCCGGGAGCCCCAACACCGGGGAGCTGTTTTTT.

The genes are TRBV7-8 and TRBJ1-1, with TRBD1 matching over 8 bases. Germline CDR1 is SGHVS and CDR2 is FQNEAQ. J lost 1 base, V lost 5 bases, and 6 bases had no gene match. This CDR3 has 15 amino acids. Here the CDR3 reads CASSHGGQGNTEAFF. DNA for the CDR3: TGTGCCAGCAGCCATGGCGGACAGGGGAACACTGAAGCTTTCTTT.

The V call is TRBV5-4, the J call TRBJ2-5; a possible D gene is TRBD2 (6 bases). The CDR3 runs 16 residues. Trimming cost V 0 bases and J 2 bases, with 14 bases left between them. Germline V gene sequence: CDR1 SGHNT, CDR2 YYREEE (reference sequence). Written as DNA, the CDR3 is TGTGCCAGCAGCTTGGAACTAGCCAGTGCACAAGAGACCCAGTACTTC. Its protein is CASSLELASAQETQYF. The full variable domain, rest sourced from reference TRBV5-4 and TRBJ2-5, is ETGVTQSPTHLIKTRGQQVTLRCSSQSGHNTVSWYQQALGQGPQFIFQYYREEENGRGNFPPRFSGLQFPNYSSELNVNALELDDSALYLCASSLELASAQETQYFGPGTRLLVL.

V usage is TRBV20-1 and J usage is TRBJ2-7, with a weak D call TRBD2 (8 bases). The V and J ends lost 3 bases and 3 bases respectively, with 21 bases between them. The CDR3 has 16 amino acids. The germline CDR1 and CDR2 sequences are DFQATT and SNEGSKA (reference sequence). The CDR3 is CSASGQEYGTSYEQYF. The CDR3 DNA sequence: TGCAGTGCTAGTGGACAGGAGTATGGGACTAGCTACGAGCAGTACTTC.

The chain combines TRBV1 with TRBJ2-3; the table gives TRBD2 as D, unverified against the DNA. TRBV1 is deemed a pseudogene. This CDR3 spans 10 amino acids. The CDR3 DNA sequence: TGCACCACCCCCGGGGATACGCAGTATTTT. It specifies CTTPGDTQYF.

V is TRBV25-1 and J is TRBJ1-1; possible D gene TRBD1, 6 bases. Germline V gene data show CDR1 as MGHDK and CDR2 as SYGVNS. The CDR3 covers 15 residues. Trimming shortened V by 3 bases and J by 1 base, and 12 bases separated the two germline ends. Here the CDR3 DNA reads TGTGCCAGCAGTGACACCGGGACACCGAACACTGAAGCTTTCTTT. Its translation is CASSDTGTPNTEAFF.

V gene TRBV27 combines with J gene TRBJ2-1; 9 bases line up with TRBD1. The V gene's germline CDR1 is MNHEY and CDR2 SMNVEV (reference sequence). V lost 1 base, J lost 3 bases, and 13 bases stayed unmatched. The CDR3 totals 19 residues. The CDR3 bases are TGTGCCAGCAGTTTATACGCACTAGCTGGGACAGGGTACTACAATGAGCAGTTCTTC. Its translation is CASSLYALAGTGYYNEQFF.

The gene calls are TRBV28 and TRBJ1-1, with D possibly matching TRBD1 (5 bases). CDR3 size: 14 residues. Trimming shortened V by 1 base and J by 3 bases, and 9 bases separated the two germline ends. Germline V lookup: CDR1 MDHEN, CDR2 SYDVKM. CDR3 region: CASSLLVGDTEAFF. DNA for the CDR3: TGTGCCAGCAGTTTATTGGTAGGGGACACTGAAGCTTTCTTT.

This clone occurred once. V gene TRBV2 combines with J gene TRBJ2-3, with TRBD2 as a possible D gene (5 bases). The CDR3 loop spans 15 amino acids. Germline V CDR1 and CDR2: SNHLY, FYNNEI. V was shortened by 3 bases and J by 1 base, with 11 bases between the two germline ends. CDR3 loop: CASSDERLRTDTQYF. DNA for the CDR3: TGTGCCAGCAGTGATGAGCGGCTCCGCACAGATACGCAGTATTTT.

There are many counts of this clone. J is TRBJ1-2 and V is TRBV28, with 10 bases matching TRBD1. This CDR3 comprises 14 residues. V dropped 3 bases and J dropped 2; count of bases not matched to a gene: 0. Germline loops: CDR1 MDHEN, CDR2 SYDVKM. CDR3 DNA: TGTGCCAGCAGTTTGACAGGGGGCAACTATGGCTACACCTTC. This encodes CASSLTGGNYGYTF.